This TCR beta chain was retrieved from a study of blood T cells in healthy people across ages. As for this clonotype: Its specificity is unknown.

With 5 bases clipped from V and 5 bases from J, the junction kept 7 bases outside the gene matches. Germline CDR1 and CDR2: SGHTA and FQGNSA. This CDR3 is built from 15 residues. The second PCR ran about 6 to 12 cycles with a sample-barcoded 5' primer and J-beta primers. TCRdb redid the calling of the 5' RACE reads with MiXCR, one entry per CDR3 protein. The sample has approximately 760,000 distinct CDR3 sequences, 20% to 25% seen once. Overall study findings and caveats: Estimates of diversity drawn from one million T cells were considered underestimates.

This sample was also put to use in a study of T cells of mothers and their children. This second study says: Study donors consisted of a few healthy Caucasian mothers and their six children. The TCR beta CDR3 read count exceeded 9 million for each mother and was around 3.1 million for each child.

The sequencing input was blood. The V and J genes are TRBV7-2 and TRBJ1-2; 11 bases line up with TRBD1. The receptor was derived from a boy aged 10-17 years in good health. CDR3 nucleotides: TGTGCCAGCAGCCCCGGACAGGGGGCAAATTATGGCTACACCTTC. Protein product: CASSPGQGANYGYTF.